This T cell receptor beta chain was captured in a study of identical twins. Study results and caveats: Out-of-frame alpha sequences common to twins exhibited an excess of low generation probability. Insertion counts were lower in abundant cord blood beta clonotypes, a trend that memory repertoires did not show. It was cross-sectional statistical analysis, not following the same donors, that the conclusions relied on.

TCRdb called the 5' RACE reads again in MiXCR, with one record for every CDR3 protein. Of 600,000 to 700,000 distinct CDR3 sequences listed, about 20% are singletons. This clonotype was detected only a few times. The antigen remains unidentified. V was clipped by 4 bases and J by 11 bases; unmatched bases: 9. Germline V lookup: CDR1 MDHEN, CDR2 SYDVKM. CDR3 length equals 13 residues. These sequences were also reported in another study, on T cells expressing NK-cell markers. That work states: Restricting sorting to alpha-beta TCR T cells was achieved in several experiments by an anti-gamma-delta TCR antibody.

This rearrangement joins TRBV28 to TRBJ2-7; 9 bases map to TRBD2. The receptor was isolated from a woman younger than 35 in good health. Sequenced sample: PBMCs. CDR3 nucleotides: TGTGCCAGCAGTTGGGTTAGCGGGAGAGCGAAGTACTTC. Translation gives CASSWVSGRAKYF.